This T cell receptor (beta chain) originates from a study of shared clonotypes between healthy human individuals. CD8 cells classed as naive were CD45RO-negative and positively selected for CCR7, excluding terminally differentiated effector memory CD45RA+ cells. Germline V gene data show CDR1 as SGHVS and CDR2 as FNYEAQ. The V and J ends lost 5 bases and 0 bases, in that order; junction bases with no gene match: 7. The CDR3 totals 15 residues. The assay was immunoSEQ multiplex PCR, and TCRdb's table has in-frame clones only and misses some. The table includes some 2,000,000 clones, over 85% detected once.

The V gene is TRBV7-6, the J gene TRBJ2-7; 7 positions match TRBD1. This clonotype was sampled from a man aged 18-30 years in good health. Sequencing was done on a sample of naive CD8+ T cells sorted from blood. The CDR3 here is CASSVDRSFSYEQYF. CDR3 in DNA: TGTGCCAGCAGCGTGGACAGGTCCTTCTCCTACGAGCAGTACTTC.